The clone carrying this T cell receptor (beta chain) has ten or more counts. The target antigen is unknown. Noted time point: newly diagnosed GD, antithyroid drugs for less than 3 months. PBMC RNA served as the TCR library source. Researchers made TCR beta libraries by using iRepertoire HTBI primers and running Arm-PCR on CDR3 regions. TCRdb reprocessed the multiplex PCR reads with MiXCR, giving one entry per CDR3 protein. The sample has 550,000 to 600,000 distinct CDR3 sequences, about 16% seen once. The data are from a study of regulatory T cells in long-lasting Graves disease. Whole-study context: Newly diagnosed Graves' patients took antithyroid drugs under 3 months. Study outcomes and limitations: Persistent disease showed a preference for TRBV28, TRBJ1-2 and TRBJ2-5.

Between the trimmed V and J ends, which lost 1 base and 0 bases, there was a span of 11 bases. The CDR3 sequence is 16 residues long. Germline values: CDR1 SGHTA, CDR2 FQGTGA. This sample also belongs to another study, concerning T cells in Graves' hyperthyroidism and ophthalmopathy. Turning to that study: Exclusion of patients followed from uncontrolled infection, other autoimmune disease, pregnancy or lactation. Ophthalmopathy was model-predicted a median roughly 6.3 months pre-onset.

Sequencing was performed on peripheral blood mononuclear cells (PBMCs), taken at new diagnosis, from a patient treated with antithyroid drugs. The TCR was taken from a man aged 18 to 29 with Graves disease. The rearrangement joins TRBV7-3 to TRBJ2-3; D is unclear. The CDR3 spells CASSLKLAGSTDTQYF. DNA for the CDR3: TGTGCCAGCAGCTTAAAACTTGCAGGAAGCACAGATACGCAGTATTTT.